This T cell receptor (beta chain) is from a study of shared T cell receptors in the human thymus. The sample holds one count of this clone. Some clones are missing from TCRdb's copy, which holds only in-frame ones; the method was immunoSEQ multiplex PCR. The profile shows some 720,000 clones, roughly 90% of them singletons. CDR1 and CDR2 (germline): MDHEN, SYDVKM. Trimming took 3 bases from V and 4 from J, leaving 22 bases between them. The CDR3 sequence is 18 residues long. A further study also used this sample, focusing on human thymus T cells. That work states: Thymic tissue was derived from resections collected during corrective heart surgery.

This TCR came from a boy younger than two with a congenital heart defect. The rearrangement joins TRBV28 to TRBJ2-1; D gene ambiguous. The sequenced sample was thymocytes. CDR3 in amino acids: CASSFYQSGFREYNEQFF. Written as DNA, the CDR3 is TGTGCCAGCAGTTTCTATCAATCAGGTTTTAGAGAATACAATGAGCAGTTCTTC. Variable domain in full (rest from reference TRBV28 and TRBJ2-1): DVKVTQSSRYLVKRTGEKVFLECVQDMDHENMFWYRQDPGLGLRLIYFSYDVKMKEKGDIPEGYSVSREKKERFSLILESASTNQTSMYLCASSFYQSGFREYNEQFFGPGTRLTVL.